These 26 T cell receptor beta chains share one sample of origin, sequenced in a study of T cells in Graves' hyperthyroidism and ophthalmopathy. Amplification yielded TCR beta CDR3 regions, with RNA transcripts as the source. Initially, a first-round RT-PCR of the TCR CDR3 employed the HTBI primer set. TCRdb re-called the multiplex PCR reads with MiXCR, one entry per CDR3 protein. The sample has approximately 400,000 distinct CDR3 sequences; around a sixth are singletons. The specimen was blood. Receptors originate from a woman younger than 35 with Graves' hyperthyroidism.

This clonotype was found many times. V and J are TRBV27 and TRBJ2-7, with 8 bases aligning to TRBD2. Germline loops: CDR1 MNHEY, CDR2 SMNVEV (reference sequence). With V trimmed by 10 bases and J by 5 bases, 10 bases remained unmatched. This CDR3 is 13 amino acids long. CDR3 nucleotide sequence: TGTGCCACCACCTCAGCGGGAGTCGACGAGCAGTACTTC. This gives the protein CATTSAGVDEQYF.

V usage is TRBV3-1 and J usage is TRBJ2-1, with 11 positions matching TRBD2. The CDR3 loop spans 17 amino acids. V lost 4 bases, J lost 9 bases, and 14 bases stayed unmatched. CDR1 is LGHDT and CDR2 is YNNKEL in the germline V gene (reference sequence). The CDR3 nucleotides are TGTGCCAGCAGCCTCCCCACTAGCGGGAGAGTCGAGGGTGAGCAGTTCTTC. It encodes CASSLPTSGRVEGEQFF.

The table lists this clonotype with a few counts. With a much larger clone just one base away, this may be a read error. V is TRBV18 and J is TRBJ2-1; D ambiguous. This CDR3 comprises 13 residues. V lost 3 bases, J lost 9 bases, and 12 bases lay in between. Germline V lookup: CDR1 KGHSH, CDR2 LQKENI. DNA of the CDR3: TGTGCCAGCTCACCGAATGGTGGAGTTGAGCAGTTCTTC. This gives the protein CASSPNGGVEQFF.

As regards this clonotype: At one end the junction does not follow the germline gene, possibly because of a read error. V is TRBV7-9 and J is TRBJ1-1; TRBD1 might be the D (5 bases). In germline, CDR1 is SEHNR, CDR2 FQNEAQ (reference sequence). The CDR3 runs to 14 residues. CDR3 DNA sequence: TGTGCCGGCAGCTTAGTCAGGGTGAGCACTGAAGCTTTCTTT. Encoded protein: CAGSLVRVSTEAFF.

DNA of the CDR3: TGTGCCAGCAGTGAGGGGCCGGGGGCAGCGGCCAAAAACATTCAGTACTTC. Its protein is CASSEGPGAAAKNIQYF. This sequence joins TRBV6-1 and TRBJ2-4, with D possibly called TRBD1 or TRBD2 (6 bases each). The V and J ends lost 3 bases and 1 base respectively, with 16 bases between them. This CDR3 has 17 residues. Germline V gives CDR1 MNHNS, CDR2 SASEGT.

This clonotype was counted at least ten times. The J gene is TRBJ2-1, the V gene TRBV6-2 or TRBV6-3; TRBD2 might be the D (7 bases). V lost 6 bases and J 9 bases, leaving 24 bases between the germline ends. The CDR3 is made up of 16 amino acids. The germline V gene encodes CDR1 MNHEY and CDR2 SVGEGT. Here the CDR3 DNA reads TGTGCCAGCAGCAGGCTTGCGGGGGCCGGAGGAGGTGAGCAGTTCTTC. Translation gives CASSRLAGAGGGEQFF.

This clonotype was recorded only once. The gene calls are TRBV5-1 and TRBJ1-4; 7 positions match TRBD1. The trim removed 4 bases at V and 6 bases at J, leaving 12 bases unmatched. In germline, CDR1 is SGHRS, CDR2 YFSETQ. The CDR3 totals 16 residues. CDR3 bases: TGCGCCAGCAGCCCCAATCCCCCAGGGGGTGATGAAAAACTGTTTTTT. Translating it yields CASSPNPPGGDEKLFF.

J is TRBJ1-2 and V is TRBV7-9; the D is unclear. The CDR3 is 12 residues long. Germline V lookup: CDR1 SEHNR, CDR2 FQNEAQ (reference sequence). V shed 3 bases and J shed 6 bases, with 8 bases lying between them. The CDR3 spells CASSFDWHGYTF. CDR3 DNA sequence: TGTGCCAGCAGCTTCGACTGGCATGGCTACACCTTC.

The chain employs TRBV30 and TRBJ1-1; D perhaps matches TRBD1 (5 bases). V shed 3 bases and J shed 3 bases, with 11 bases lying between them. This CDR3 has 13 amino acids. Germline V gene lookup returns CDR1 GTSNPN and CDR2 SVGIG (reference sequence). The CDR3 spells CAWSKGTDTEAFF. CDR3 sequence (DNA): TGTGCCTGGAGCAAGGGGACTGACACTGAAGCTTTCTTT.

In this sample, this clonotype turned up a few times. V and J are TRBV20-1 and TRBJ1-6; unclear D gene. Germline-derived CDR1 and CDR2 are DFQATT and SNEGSKA (reference sequence). The CDR3 covers 16 residues. Deletions cut 3 bases from V and 0 bases from J, with 12 bases between. The CDR3 protein is CSASIVVSSYNSPLHF. CDR3 in DNA: TGCAGTGCTAGTATAGTCGTGAGCTCCTATAATTCACCCCTCCACTTT.

This clonotype was detected once. The chain couples TRBV10-2 to TRBJ2-2; a possible D gene is TRBD1 (6 bases). The ends were cut back, 2 bases at V and 4 bases at J, with 20 bases in the middle. The length of the CDR3 is 18 residues. CDR1 WSHSY and CDR2 SAAADI come from the germline V gene. CDR3 nucleotide sequence: TGCGCCAGCAGTGAGCTCGGCAGGGGCCAGCATGGCACCGGGGAGCTGTTTTTT. Its translation is CASSELGRGQHGTGELFF.

This chain links TRBV18 with TRBJ2-5; TRBD1 might be the D (7 bases). Trimming left V 6 bases short and J 6 bases short, with 20 bases between. CDR1 is KGHSH and CDR2 is LQKENI in the germline V gene. The CDR3 sequence is 15 residues long. The CDR3 nucleotides read TGTGCCAGCTCGTACCCTGGAGGGGGCAAAAAGACCCAGTACTTC. Translation: CASSYPGGGKKTQYF.

The CDR3 DNA reads TGTGCCAGCAGTGAACTGGGACAGGTAGGCTACGAGCAGTACTTC. This codes for CASSELGQVGYEQYF. The chain recombines TRBV2 with TRBJ2-7, with TRBD1 matching 8 bases. V shed 2 bases, J shed 3 bases, and the junction held 6 bases outside the gene matches. In germline, CDR1 is SNHLY, CDR2 FYNNEI. The CDR3 sequence is 15 residues long.

This clonotype was detected many times. This chain uses TRBV27 with TRBJ2-5; D might be TRBD1 (6 bases). V was pared by 8 bases and J by 4 bases, with 11 bases between. The CDR3 loop spans 12 amino acids. Per germline, CDR1 MNHEY and CDR2 SMNVEV (reference sequence). CDR3 loop: CASATGPETQYF. The CDR3 DNA reads as TGTGCCAGCGCTACAGGGCCAGAGACCCAGTACTTC.

This clonotype appeared many times. V gene TRBV11-2 combines with J gene TRBJ1-4; D may be TRBD1 (5 bases). This CDR3 is built from 11 residues. Germline lookup yields CDR1 SGHAT and CDR2 FQNNGV. V lost 4 bases to trimming and J lost 12 bases, with 9 bases between them. The chain's CDR3 is CASSYTGQLFF. CDR3 nucleotides: TGTGCCAGCAGCTACACAGGCCAACTGTTTTTT.

This clonotype was observed a few times. The CDR3 sequence is CASSGPRTSTGELFF. The CDR3, as DNA: TGCGCCAGCAGTGGACCACGGACGTCCACCGGGGAGCTGTTTTTT. The J gene is TRBJ2-2, the V gene TRBV5-1; D gene unclear. There are 15 residues in the CDR3. Trimming stripped 5 bases from V and 4 bases from J, with 15 bases between. CDR1 SGHRS and CDR2 YFSETQ come from the germline V gene.

This clonotype was seen a few times. V gene TRBV7-6 combines with J gene TRBJ2-1, with 10 bases lining up with TRBD2. The CDR3 is 16 residues long. Per germline, CDR1 SGHVS and CDR2 FNYEAQ. The V segment lost 3 bases and the J segment 6 bases; nucleotides outside the gene matches: 8. CDR3 coding DNA: TGTGCCAGCAGCTTTACGAGCGGGGGGGCCCTCAATGAGCAGTTCTTC. Translated: CASSFTSGGALNEQFF.

In this sample, this clonotype turned up many times. CDR3 region: CASSLLGGTDTEAFF. CDR3 nucleotides: TGTGCCAGCAGCTTACTAGGGGGGACGGACACTGAAGCTTTCTTT. The rearrangement links TRBV7-9 to TRBJ1-1; tentatively, D is TRBD1 (6 bases). The CDR3 is made up of 15 amino acids. Looked up from germline, CDR1 is SEHNR and CDR2 is FQNEAQ (reference sequence). The V gene lost 2 bases and the J gene lost 3 bases, with 13 bases spanning the gap.

This clonotype was seen only once. V usage is TRBV19 and J usage is TRBJ2-1; D perhaps matches TRBD1 (6 bases). Germline V CDR1 and CDR2: LNHDA, SQIVND (reference sequence). With 1 base removed from V and 2 bases from J, the gap between germline ends came to 9 bases. The CDR3 is 15 residues long. CDR3 coding DNA: TGTGCCAGTAGTATAGTTGGGGGCACCTACAATGAGCAGTTCTTC. As protein: CASSIVGGTYNEQFF.

This clonotype was detected a few times. The chain couples TRBV6-2 or TRBV6-3 to TRBJ1-5; D not certain. The ends were cut back, 2 bases at V and 7 bases at J, with 12 bases in the middle. Germline CDR1 is MNHEY and CDR2 is SVGEGT. This CDR3 spans 14 amino acids. CDR3 coding DNA: TGTGCCAGCAGTTACCCCCGGGGAGAACAGCCCCAGCATTTT. This translates into CASSYPRGEQPQHF.

This clonotype came up many times. The J gene is TRBJ1-1, the V gene TRBV4-1; 10 nucleotides match TRBD1. From germline, CDR1 is MGHRA and CDR2 YSYEKL. Trimming took 3 bases from V and 7 from J; bases not matched to a gene: 8. CDR3 length: 15 residues. CDR3 sequence (DNA): TGCGCCAGCAGCCAGCCGGGACAGGGGAGAGGTGAAGCTTTCTTT. It translates to CASSQPGQGRGEAFF.

The table lists this clonotype with many counts. The chain recombines TRBV11-2 with TRBJ2-5; D gene unclear. CDR3 length: 15 residues. V was clipped by 5 bases and J by 0 bases, with 13 bases between them. Germline-derived CDR1 and CDR2 are SGHAT and FQNNGV. CDR3 nucleotide sequence: TGTGCCAGCAGCCCCGAAAGAGGATACCAAGAGACCCAGTACTTC. It yields the protein CASSPERGYQETQYF.

This clonotype has more than one count but fewer than ten. The chain links TRBV6-1 to TRBJ2-7, with D maybe TRBD1 (5 bases). The CDR3 extends over 11 amino acids. Germline CDR1 MNHNS, CDR2 SASEGT. V lost 8 bases to trimming and J lost 6 bases, with 11 bases between them. Here the CDR3 reads CASQGTGEQYF. For the CDR3, the DNA is TGTGCCAGCCAGGGAACGGGCGAGCAGTACTTC.

This clonotype was seen many times. This sequence joins TRBV7-2 and TRBJ2-1; no clear D. V lost 0 bases to trimming and J lost 4 bases, with 10 bases between them. Germline V CDR1 and CDR2: SGHTA, FQGNSA. The CDR3 is 15 residues long. CDR3 region: CASSLAPGAYNEQFF. The CDR3 DNA sequence: TGTGCCAGCAGCTTAGCCCCGGGTGCGTACAATGAGCAGTTCTTC.

This clonotype was seen at least ten times. The chain links TRBV6-5 to TRBJ2-4; 7 bases agree with TRBD1. Looked up from germline, CDR1 is MNHEY and CDR2 is SVGAGI. The CDR3 spans 15 residues. V was clipped by 2 bases and J by 7 bases; unmatched bases: 8. The CDR3 loop is CASSYGWQTGNIQYF. The CDR3 DNA follows: TGTGCCAGCAGTTACGGTTGGCAGACAGGGAACATTCAGTACTTC.

In this sample, this clonotype turned up a few times. With a much larger clone just one base away, this may be a read error. The CDR3 end shows no conserved phenylalanine or tryptophan, and so a read error is likely. The chain joins TRBV11-2 to TRBJ2-1; D is uncertain. The length of the CDR3 is 15 residues. From germline, CDR1 is SGHAT and CDR2 FQNNGV. V was cut by 5 bases and J by 1 base, with 12 bases left in between. The CDR3 here is CASSEGIASYNEQFL. The DNA for the CDR3 is TGTGCCAGCAGCGAAGGGATAGCTTCCTACAATGAGCAGTTCCTC.